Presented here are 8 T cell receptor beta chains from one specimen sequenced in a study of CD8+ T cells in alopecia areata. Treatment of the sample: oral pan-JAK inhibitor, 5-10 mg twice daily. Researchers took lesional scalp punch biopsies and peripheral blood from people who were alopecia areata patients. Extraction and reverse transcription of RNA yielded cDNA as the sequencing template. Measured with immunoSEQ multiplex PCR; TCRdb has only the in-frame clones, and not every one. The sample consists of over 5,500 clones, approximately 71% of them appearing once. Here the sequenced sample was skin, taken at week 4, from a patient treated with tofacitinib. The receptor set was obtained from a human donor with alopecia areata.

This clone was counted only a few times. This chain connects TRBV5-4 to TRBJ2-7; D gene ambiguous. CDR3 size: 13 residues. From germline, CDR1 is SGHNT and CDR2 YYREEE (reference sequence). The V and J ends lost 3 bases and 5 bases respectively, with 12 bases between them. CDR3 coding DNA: TGTGCCAGCAGCTCATTGGGGAAGGACGAGCAGTACTTC. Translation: CASSSLGKDEQYF.

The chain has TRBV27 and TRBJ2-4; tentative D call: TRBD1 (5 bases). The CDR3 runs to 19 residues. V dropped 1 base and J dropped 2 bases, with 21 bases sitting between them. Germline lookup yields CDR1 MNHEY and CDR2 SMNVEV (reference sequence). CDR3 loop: CASSLYGPYVMGPKNIQYF. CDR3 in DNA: TGTGCCAGCAGTTTATACGGGCCATATGTGATGGGGCCCAAAAACATTCAGTACTTC.

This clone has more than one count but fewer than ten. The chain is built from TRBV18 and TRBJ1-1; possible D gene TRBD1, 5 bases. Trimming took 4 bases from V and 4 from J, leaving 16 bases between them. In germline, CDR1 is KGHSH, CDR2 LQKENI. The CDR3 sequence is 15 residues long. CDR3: CASSLGTRGPTEAFF. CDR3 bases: TGTGCCAGCTCACTAGGGACCCGCGGGCCCACTGAAGCTTTCTTT. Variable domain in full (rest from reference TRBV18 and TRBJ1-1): NAGVMQNPRHLVRRRGQEARLRCSPMKGHSHVYWYRQLPEEGLKFMVYLQKENIIDESGMPKERFSAEFPKEGPSILRIQQVVRGDSAAYFCASSLGTRGPTEAFFGQGTRLTVV.

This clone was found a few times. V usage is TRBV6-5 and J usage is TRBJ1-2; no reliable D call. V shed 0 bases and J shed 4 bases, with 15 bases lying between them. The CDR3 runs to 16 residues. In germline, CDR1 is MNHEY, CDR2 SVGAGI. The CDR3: CASSYSIPDGTYGYTF. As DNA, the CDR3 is TGTGCCAGCAGTTACTCGATCCCGGACGGTACCTATGGCTACACCTTC.

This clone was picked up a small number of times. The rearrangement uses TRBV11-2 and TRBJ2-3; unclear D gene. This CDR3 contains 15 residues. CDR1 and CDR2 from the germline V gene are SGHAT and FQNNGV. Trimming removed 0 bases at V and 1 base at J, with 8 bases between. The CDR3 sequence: CASSLDRSGTDTQYF. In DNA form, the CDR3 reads TGTGCCAGCAGCTTAGACAGGTCGGGCACAGATACGCAGTATTTT.

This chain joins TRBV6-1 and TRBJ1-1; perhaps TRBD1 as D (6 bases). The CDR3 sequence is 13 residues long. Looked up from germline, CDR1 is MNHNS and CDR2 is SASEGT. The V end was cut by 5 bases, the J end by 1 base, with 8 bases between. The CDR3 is CASSQTGNTEAFF. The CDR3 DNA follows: TGTGCCAGCAGTCAGACAGGGAACACTGAAGCTTTCTTT.

The CDR3 spells CASSQDGTRTEKLFF. CDR3 DNA sequence: TGCGCCAGCAGCCAAGATGGGACCCGGACTGAAAAACTGTTTTTT. This chain links TRBV4-1 with TRBJ1-4; TRBD1 is a possible D gene (5 bases). The CDR3 spans 15 residues. Germline V gene lookup returns CDR1 MGHRA and CDR2 YSYEKL. The V end lost 0 bases, the J end lost 7 bases, and 12 bases lay between the germline ends.

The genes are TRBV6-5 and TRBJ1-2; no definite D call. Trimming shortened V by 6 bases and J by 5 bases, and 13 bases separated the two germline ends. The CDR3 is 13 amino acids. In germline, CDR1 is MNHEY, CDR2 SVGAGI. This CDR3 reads CASSREVGYGYTF. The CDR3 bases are TGTGCCAGCAGCCGAGAGGTCGGGTATGGCTACACCTTC.